This TCR beta chain was retrieved from a study of cytomegalovirus exposure and HLA in healthy donors. Turning to this clone: Other nucleotide sequences in the sample specify the same CDR3.

Amplification used 60 Vbeta primers and 13 Jbeta primers. Data came from immunoSEQ multiplex PCR; TCRdb stores just in-frame clones and leaves some out. The data show roughly 190,000 clones, around 87% seen once. V was pared by 1 base and J by 3 bases, with 11 bases between. This CDR3 spans 14 amino acids. The germline V gene encodes CDR1 SGHRS and CDR2 YFSETQ. The sequence derives from a boy younger than 10 in good health and CMV-seronegative. The sequenced sample was PBMCs. The chain uses TRBV5-1 and TRBJ2-7; tentative D call: TRBD1 (6 bases). CDR3 DNA: TGCGCCAGCAGCTTGCGGCAGGGGAGCTACGAGCAGTACTTC. Translated: CASSLRQGSYEQYF.